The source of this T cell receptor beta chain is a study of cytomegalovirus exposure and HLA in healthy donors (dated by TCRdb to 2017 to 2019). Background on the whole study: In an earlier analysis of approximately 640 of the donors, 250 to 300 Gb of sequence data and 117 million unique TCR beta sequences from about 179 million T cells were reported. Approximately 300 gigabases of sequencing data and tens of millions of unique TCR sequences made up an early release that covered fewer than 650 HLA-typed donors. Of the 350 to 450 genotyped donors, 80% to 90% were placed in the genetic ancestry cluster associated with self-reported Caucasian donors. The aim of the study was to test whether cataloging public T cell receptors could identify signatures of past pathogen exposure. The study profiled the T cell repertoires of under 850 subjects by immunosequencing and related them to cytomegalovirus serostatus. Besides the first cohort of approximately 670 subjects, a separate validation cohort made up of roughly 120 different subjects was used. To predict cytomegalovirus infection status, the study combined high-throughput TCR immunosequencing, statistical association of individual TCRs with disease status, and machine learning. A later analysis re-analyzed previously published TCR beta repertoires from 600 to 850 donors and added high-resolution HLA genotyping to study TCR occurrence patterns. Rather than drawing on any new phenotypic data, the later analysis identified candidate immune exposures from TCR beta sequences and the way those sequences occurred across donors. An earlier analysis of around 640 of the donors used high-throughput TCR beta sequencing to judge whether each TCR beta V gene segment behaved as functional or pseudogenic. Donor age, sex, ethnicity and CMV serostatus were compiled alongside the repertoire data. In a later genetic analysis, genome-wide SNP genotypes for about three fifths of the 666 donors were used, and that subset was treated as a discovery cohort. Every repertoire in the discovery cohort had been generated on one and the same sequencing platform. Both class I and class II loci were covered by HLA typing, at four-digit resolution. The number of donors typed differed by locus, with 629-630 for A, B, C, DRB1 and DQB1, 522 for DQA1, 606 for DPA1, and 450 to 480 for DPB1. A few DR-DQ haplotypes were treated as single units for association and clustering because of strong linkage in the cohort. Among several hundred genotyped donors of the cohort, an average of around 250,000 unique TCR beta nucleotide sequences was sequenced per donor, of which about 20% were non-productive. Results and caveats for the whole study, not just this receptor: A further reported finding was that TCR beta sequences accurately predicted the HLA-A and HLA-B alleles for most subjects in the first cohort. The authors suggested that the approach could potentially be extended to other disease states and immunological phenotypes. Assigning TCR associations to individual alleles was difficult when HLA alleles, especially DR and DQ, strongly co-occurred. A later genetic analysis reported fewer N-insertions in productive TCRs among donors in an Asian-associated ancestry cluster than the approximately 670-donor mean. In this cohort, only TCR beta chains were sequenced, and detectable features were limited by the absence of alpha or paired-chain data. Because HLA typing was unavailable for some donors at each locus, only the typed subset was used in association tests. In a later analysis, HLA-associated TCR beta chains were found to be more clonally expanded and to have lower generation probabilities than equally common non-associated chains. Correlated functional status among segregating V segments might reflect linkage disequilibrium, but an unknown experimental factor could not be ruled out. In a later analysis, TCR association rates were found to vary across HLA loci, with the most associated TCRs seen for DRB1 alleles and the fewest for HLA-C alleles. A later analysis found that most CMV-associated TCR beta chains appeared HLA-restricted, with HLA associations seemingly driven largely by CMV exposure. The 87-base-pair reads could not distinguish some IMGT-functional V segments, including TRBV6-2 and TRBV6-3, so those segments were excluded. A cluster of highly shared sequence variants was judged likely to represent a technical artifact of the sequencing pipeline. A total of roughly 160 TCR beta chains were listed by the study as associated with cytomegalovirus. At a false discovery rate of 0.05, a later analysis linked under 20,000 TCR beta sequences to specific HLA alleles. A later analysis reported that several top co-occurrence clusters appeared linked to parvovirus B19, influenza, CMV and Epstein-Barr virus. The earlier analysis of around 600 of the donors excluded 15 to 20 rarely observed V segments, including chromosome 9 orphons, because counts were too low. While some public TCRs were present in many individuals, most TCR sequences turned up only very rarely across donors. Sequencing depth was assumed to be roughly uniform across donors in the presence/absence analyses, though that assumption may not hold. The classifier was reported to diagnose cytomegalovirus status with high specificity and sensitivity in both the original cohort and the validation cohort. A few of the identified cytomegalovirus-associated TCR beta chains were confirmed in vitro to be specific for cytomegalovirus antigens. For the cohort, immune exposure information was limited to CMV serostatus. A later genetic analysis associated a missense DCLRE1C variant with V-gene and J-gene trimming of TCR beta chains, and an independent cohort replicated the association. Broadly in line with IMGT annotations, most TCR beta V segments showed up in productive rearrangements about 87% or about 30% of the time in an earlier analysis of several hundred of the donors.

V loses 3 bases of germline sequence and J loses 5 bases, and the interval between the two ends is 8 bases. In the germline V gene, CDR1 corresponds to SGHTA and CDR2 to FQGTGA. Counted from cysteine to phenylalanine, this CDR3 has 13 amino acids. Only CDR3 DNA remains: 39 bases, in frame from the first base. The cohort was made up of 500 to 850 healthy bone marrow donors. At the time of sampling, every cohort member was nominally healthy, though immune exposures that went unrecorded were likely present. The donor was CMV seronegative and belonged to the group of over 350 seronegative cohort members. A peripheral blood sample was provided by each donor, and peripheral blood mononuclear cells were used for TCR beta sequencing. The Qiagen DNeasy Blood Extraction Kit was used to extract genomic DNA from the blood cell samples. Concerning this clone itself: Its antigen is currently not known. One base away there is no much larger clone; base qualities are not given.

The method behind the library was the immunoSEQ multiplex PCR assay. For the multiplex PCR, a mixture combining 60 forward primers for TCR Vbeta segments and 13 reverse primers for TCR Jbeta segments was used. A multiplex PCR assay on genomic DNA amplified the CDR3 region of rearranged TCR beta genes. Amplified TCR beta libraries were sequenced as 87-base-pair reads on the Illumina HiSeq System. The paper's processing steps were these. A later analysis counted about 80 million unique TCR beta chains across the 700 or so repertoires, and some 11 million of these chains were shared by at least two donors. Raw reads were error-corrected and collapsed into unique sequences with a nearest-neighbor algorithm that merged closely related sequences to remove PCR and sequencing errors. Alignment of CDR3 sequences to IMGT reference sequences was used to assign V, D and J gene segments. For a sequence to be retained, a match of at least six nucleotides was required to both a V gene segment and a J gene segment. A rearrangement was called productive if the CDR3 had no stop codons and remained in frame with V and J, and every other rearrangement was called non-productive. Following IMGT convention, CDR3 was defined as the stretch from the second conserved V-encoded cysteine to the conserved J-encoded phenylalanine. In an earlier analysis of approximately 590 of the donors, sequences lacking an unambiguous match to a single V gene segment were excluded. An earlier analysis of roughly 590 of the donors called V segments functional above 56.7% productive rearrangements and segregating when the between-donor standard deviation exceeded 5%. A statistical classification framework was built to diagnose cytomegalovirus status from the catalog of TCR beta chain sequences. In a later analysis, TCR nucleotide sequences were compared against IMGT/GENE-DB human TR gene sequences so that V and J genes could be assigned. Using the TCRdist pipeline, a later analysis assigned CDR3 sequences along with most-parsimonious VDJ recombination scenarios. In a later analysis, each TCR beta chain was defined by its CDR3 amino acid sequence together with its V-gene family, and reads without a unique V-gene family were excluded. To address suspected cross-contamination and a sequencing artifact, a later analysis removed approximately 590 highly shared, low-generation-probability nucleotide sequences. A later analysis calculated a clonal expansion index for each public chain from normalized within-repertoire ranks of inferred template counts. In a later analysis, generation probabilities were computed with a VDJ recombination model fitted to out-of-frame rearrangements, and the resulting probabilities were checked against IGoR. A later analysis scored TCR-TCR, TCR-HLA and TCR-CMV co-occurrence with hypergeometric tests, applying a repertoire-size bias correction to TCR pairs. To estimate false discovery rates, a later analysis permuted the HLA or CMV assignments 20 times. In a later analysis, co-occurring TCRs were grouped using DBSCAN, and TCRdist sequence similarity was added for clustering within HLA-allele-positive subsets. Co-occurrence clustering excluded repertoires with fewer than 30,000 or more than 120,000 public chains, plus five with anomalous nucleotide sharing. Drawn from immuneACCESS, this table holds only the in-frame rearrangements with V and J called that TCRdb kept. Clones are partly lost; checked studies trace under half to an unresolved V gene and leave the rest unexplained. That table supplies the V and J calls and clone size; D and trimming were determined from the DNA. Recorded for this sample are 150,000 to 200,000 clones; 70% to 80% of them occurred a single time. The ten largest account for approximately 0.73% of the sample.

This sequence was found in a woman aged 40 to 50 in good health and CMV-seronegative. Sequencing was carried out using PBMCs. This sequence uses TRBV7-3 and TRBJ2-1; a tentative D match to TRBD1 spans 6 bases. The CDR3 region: CASSLTGNNEQFF. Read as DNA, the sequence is TGTGCCAGCAGCTTGACAGGTAACAATGAGCAGTTCTTC. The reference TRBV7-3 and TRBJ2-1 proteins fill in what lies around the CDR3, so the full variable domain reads GAGVSQTPSNKVTEKGKYVELRCDPISGHTALYWYRQSLGQGPEFLIYFQGTGAADDSGLPNDRFFAVRPEGSVSTLKIQRTERGDSAVYLCASSLTGNNEQFFGPGTRLTVL.